Below are 9 T cell receptor beta chains sequenced from a single sample in a study of blood T cells in healthy people across ages. A sample-barcoded 5' primer and a J-beta primer mix were used in a second PCR of roughly 7 to 11 cycles. TCRdb re-analysed the 5' RACE reads in MiXCR, keeping a single row per CDR3 protein. The table shows around 1,000,000 distinct CDR3 sequences, with under 30% occurring only once. These data were also reused for a study on T cells of mothers and their children.

Sequenced sample: blood. Receptors originate from a girl aged 2-10 years in good health.

This clonotype was observed a handful of times. The J gene is TRBJ2-3, the V gene TRBV20-1; D gene ambiguous. The germline gives CDR1 DFQATT, CDR2 SNEGSKA (reference sequence). This CDR3 contains 16 residues. CDR3 nucleotides: TGCAGCGCGAATCCCTCGGGTGTCTTTAGCACAGATACGCAGTATTTT. The encoded protein is CSANPSGVFSTDTQYF.

This rearrangement joins TRBV5-1 to TRBJ2-3; 10 nucleotides match TRBD2. The CDR3 spans 15 residues. In germline, CDR1 is SGHRS, CDR2 YFSETQ. The junction had 5 bases not matched to a gene; V was cut back by 5 bases and J by 2 bases. The CDR3 sequence: CASSLAGDDTDTQYF. CDR3 DNA sequence: TGCGCCAGCAGTCTAGCGGGAGACGACACAGATACGCAGTATTTT.

This sequence joins TRBV6-1 and TRBJ2-3; D is ambiguous. CDR1 MNHNS and CDR2 SASEGT come from the germline V gene. V gave up 11 bases and J gave up 1 base, with 25 bases separating them. The CDR3 is 17 residues long. CDR3 sequence reads: CAPERPLDINRTDTQYF. CDR3 in DNA: TGTGCCCCCGAGCGACCCCTTGATATTAACCGCACAGATACGCAGTATTTT.

The chain recombines TRBV29-1 with TRBJ2-1, with TRBD1 as a possible D gene (5 bases). Germline V gives CDR1 SQVTM, CDR2 ANQGSEA. The length of the CDR3 is 16 residues. V lost 1 base to trimming and J lost 2 bases, with 15 bases between them. The CDR3 protein is CSVEAWGSLTYNEQFF. The CDR3 region has the DNA TGCAGCGTTGAAGCCTGGGGCAGCCTTACCTACAATGAGCAGTTCTTC.

The genes are TRBV9 and TRBJ2-7; 7 bases agree with TRBD2. Trimming cost V 4 bases and J 5 bases; bases outside gene matches: 12. The CDR3 covers 15 residues. The germline CDR1 and CDR2 sequences are SGDLS and YYNGEE. CDR3 nucleotide sequence: TGTGCCAGCAGCTCTCAAGAGCGGGAATTGGACGAGCAGTACTTC. It is translated as CASSSQERELDEQYF.

The sample holds a few counts of this clonotype. The V call is TRBV29-1, the J call TRBJ2-2, with TRBD2 matching over 7 bases. From germline, CDR1 is SQVTM and CDR2 ANQGSEA. The CDR3 consists of 15 residues. V lost 6 bases to trimming and J lost 4 bases; unmatched junction nucleotides: 11. The CDR3 protein is CSVETSDPGTGELFF. CDR3 nucleotides: TGCAGCGTCGAAACTAGCGATCCTGGCACCGGGGAGCTGTTTTTT.

Only a few counts were recorded for this clonotype. This chain uses TRBV5-1 with TRBJ2-4; 9 bases agree with TRBD1. Per the germline V gene, CDR1 is SGHRS and CDR2 is YFSETQ. CDR3 length: 12 residues. With 3 bases clipped from V and 13 bases from J, the junction kept 5 bases outside the gene matches. DNA for the CDR3: TGCGCCAGCAGCTGGGACAGGGTCCCGCAGTACTTC. This codes for CASSWDRVPQYF.

J is TRBJ1-2 and V is TRBV7-9; D gene ambiguous. The CDR3 has 15 residues. Germline V gene data show CDR1 as SEHNR and CDR2 as FQNEAQ (reference sequence). Trimming took 0 bases from V and 1 from J, leaving 9 bases between them. The CDR3 loop is CASSLAGMLNYGYTF. DNA for the CDR3: TGTGCCAGCAGCTTAGCAGGGATGCTTAACTATGGCTACACCTTC.

This clonotype appeared a few times. V is TRBV7-9 and J is TRBJ2-7; 7 bases map to TRBD2. The ends lost 10 bases at V and 4 bases at J; junction bases unmatched: 10. CDR1 and CDR2 (germline): SEHNR, FQNEAQ (reference sequence). This CDR3 contains 13 residues. CDR3 DNA: TGTGCCACACTTAGAGAGGGAGGGTACGAGCAGTACTTC. It is translated as CATLREGGYEQYF.